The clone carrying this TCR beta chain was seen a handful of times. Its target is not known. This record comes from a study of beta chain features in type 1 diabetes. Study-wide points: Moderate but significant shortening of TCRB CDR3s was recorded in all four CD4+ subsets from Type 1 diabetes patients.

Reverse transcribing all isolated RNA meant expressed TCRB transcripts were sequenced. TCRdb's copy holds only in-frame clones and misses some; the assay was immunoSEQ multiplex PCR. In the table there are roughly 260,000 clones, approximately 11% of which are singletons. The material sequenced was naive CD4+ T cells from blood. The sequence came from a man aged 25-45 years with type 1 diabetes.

CDR3: CASSYSQMNTEAFF. CDR3 in DNA: TGTGCCAGCAGTTACTCACAGATGAACACTGAAGCTTTCTTT. V usage is TRBV6-5 and J usage is TRBJ1-1; D call uncertain. V was pared by 0 bases and J by 0 bases, with 5 bases between. Germline CDR1 and CDR2: MNHEY and SVGAGI. The CDR3 has 14 residues.